This T cell receptor beta chain was profiled in a study of CD4 T cells in relation to SARS-CoV-2 and coronaviruses listed by TCRdb under 2021. Describing the broader study: The ViraFEST assay cultured PBMCs with antigen for roughly 11 days, then sequenced TCR beta CDR3s to find antigen-specific clonal expansions. A different, Illumina-based TCR-beta assay was used to sequence expansion assays from other donors in the study. Patient-derived lymphoblastoid cell lines were used to map the HLA restriction of shared crossreactive spike epitopes. A median age of approximately 40 years, with a range of roughly 21 to 75 years, was recorded for the full convalescent cohort of around 12 patients. The study assessed, at the TCR clonotype level, memory CD4+ T cell crossreactivity between SARS-CoV-2 and common cold coronavirus spike proteins. The approximately twelve convalescent patients included 8 males and 4 females; two subjects were Hispanic. The Adaptive Biotechnologies TCR-sequencing kit was used to sequence samples from three pre-COVID donors and the naive versus memory experiments, while other data came from Illumina-based sequencing. Study-wide conclusions, independent of this receptor: In around three fifths of donors, memory CD4+ clonotypes turned up that crossrecognized SARS-CoV-2 and at least one common cold coronavirus spike. Because the crossreactivity analysis focused on spike protein, crossreactivity against other viral proteins was not assessed. Small numbers of patients and of tested TCRs limited the study. Sequencing of naive versus memory cells indicated that the assay detects memory recall responses, not primary responses primed during culture. Crossreactive clones showed significantly weaker SARS-CoV-2-driven expansion than monoreactive clones, consistent with antigenic imprinting. Pre-pandemic and post-infection samples were not both contributed by any donor, so tracing of the source of pre-existing responses was limited.

CEF-cultured naive and memory CD4+ T cell DNA received survey-level immunoSEQ TCR-beta sequencing. Regarding the original processing steps: During preprocessing, nonproductive sequences were removed, along with CDR3s that did not begin with C, did not end with F or W, or were shorter than 7 amino acids. The MANAFEST web app was used to call antigen-specific clonotypes on the basis of expansion compared with the reference and with other culture wells. To be counted as positive, a clone had to show significant expansion compared with the reference culture, at an FDR below 0.05, in 2 of 3 replicate wells. For a clone to be considered positive, significant expansion relative to all other tandem wells and an odds ratio above 5 were also required. Cultured and uncultured naive and memory CD4+ repertoires were searched for previously identified spike- and CEF-reactive CDR3s. CDR3 homology was quantified as pairwise Levenshtein distance, calculated with the stringdist R package after three terminal residues were trimmed from each end. TCRdb holds this immuneACCESS table with in-frame rearrangements only. Some clones are missing; in checked studies, unresolved V genes explain under half, and the rest has no known cause. V and J calls and clone size are given by that table; D and trimming were obtained from the DNA. The sample profile shows about 36,000 clones; around 85% of them were found once. 6.6% of the sample is taken by the ten largest.

Taken from cysteine to phenylalanine, the CDR3 has 17 residues. Kept here is only the CDR3 DNA, which spans 51 bases and is read in frame from base 1. V trim: 8 bases; J trim: 4 bases; unmatched bases: 17. CDR1 MDHEN and CDR2 SYDVKM are derived from the germline V gene. Of note for this clone: Its antigen is still unknown. The record has no base qualities; no much larger clone is one base away.

Naive and memory CD4+ T cells were separated from cryopreserved PBMCs by CD4 enrichment followed by EasySep naive CD4+ T cell enrichment. For approximately 11 days, around 92,000 sorted naive or memory CD4+ T cells were cultured together with CEF peptides and T cell-depleted PBMCs at a 1:1 ratio. In general, every peptide culture condition was set up in three replicate wells. Ficoll-Paque PLUS gradient centrifugation was used to isolate PBMCs from either whole blood or leukapheresis product. PBMCs were either cryopreserved at -140°C or used fresh in the expansion assay. The QIAamp Micro DNA Kit was used to extract genomic DNA from the CD4+ T cells.

The specimen sequenced was naive CD4+ T cells from PBMCs, cultured in vitro. The sample's cell subset or site label, decoded: naive CD4+ T cells isolated by negative enrichment. The sequence was obtained from an adult with COVID-19. The chain couples TRBV28 to TRBJ1-2; TRBD1 matches 9 bases in the middle. The nucleotide sequence is given as TGTGCCAGCTTTCGGGTATCCGGGACAGGGACTACCTATGGCTACACCTTC. Its translation is CASFRVSGTGTTYGYTF.